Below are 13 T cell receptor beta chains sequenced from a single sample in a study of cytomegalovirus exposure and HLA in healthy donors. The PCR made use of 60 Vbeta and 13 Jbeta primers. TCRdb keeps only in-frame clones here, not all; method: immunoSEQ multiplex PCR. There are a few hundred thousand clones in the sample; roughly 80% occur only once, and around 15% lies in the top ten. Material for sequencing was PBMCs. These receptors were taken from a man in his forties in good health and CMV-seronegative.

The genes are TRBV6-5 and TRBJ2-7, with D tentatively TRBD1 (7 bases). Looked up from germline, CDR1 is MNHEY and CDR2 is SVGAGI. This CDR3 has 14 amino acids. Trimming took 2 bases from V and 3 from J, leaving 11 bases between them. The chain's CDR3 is CASSYGQGGYEQYF. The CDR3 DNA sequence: TGTGCCAGCAGTTACGGGCAGGGGGGCTACGAGCAGTACTTC.

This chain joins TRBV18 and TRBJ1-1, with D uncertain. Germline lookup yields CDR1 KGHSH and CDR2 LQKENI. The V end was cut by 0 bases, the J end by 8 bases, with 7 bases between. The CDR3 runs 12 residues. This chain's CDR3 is CASSPPALEAFF. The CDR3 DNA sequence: TGTGCCAGCTCACCACCGGCCCTGGAAGCTTTCTTT.

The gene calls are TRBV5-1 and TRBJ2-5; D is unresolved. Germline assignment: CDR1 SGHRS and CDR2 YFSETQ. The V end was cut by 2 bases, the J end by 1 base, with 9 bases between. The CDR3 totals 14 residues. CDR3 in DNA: TGCGCCAGCAGCTTCGGGTCTATCCAAGAGACCCAGTACTTC. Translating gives CASSFGSIQETQYF. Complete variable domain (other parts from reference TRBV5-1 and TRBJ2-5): KAGVTQTPRYLIKTRGQQVTLSCSPISGHRSVSWYQQTPGQGLQFLFEYFSETQRNKGNFPGRFSGRQFSNSRSEMNVSTLELGDSALYLCASSFGSIQETQYFGPGTRLLVL.

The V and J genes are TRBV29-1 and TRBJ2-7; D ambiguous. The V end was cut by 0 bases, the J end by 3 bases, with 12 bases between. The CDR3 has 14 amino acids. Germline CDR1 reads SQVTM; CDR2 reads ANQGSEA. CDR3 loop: CSVEDDLLLYEQYF. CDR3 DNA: TGCAGCGTTGAAGACGACTTACTTCTCTACGAGCAGTACTTC.

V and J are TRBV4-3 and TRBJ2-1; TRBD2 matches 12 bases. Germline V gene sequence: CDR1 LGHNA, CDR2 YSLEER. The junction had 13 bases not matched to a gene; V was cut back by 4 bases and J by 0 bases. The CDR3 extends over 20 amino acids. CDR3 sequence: CASSRYLTSGGSSSYNEQFF. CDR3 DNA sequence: TGCGCCAGCAGCCGATATCTGACTAGCGGGGGCTCCAGCTCCTACAATGAGCAGTTCTTC.

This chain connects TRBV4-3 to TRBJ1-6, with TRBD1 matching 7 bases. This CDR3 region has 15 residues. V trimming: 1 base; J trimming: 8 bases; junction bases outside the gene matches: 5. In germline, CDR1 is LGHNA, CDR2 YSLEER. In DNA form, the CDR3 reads TGCGCCAGCAGCCAAGGGGGACAGCGGGATTCACCCCTCCACTTT. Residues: CASSQGGQRDSPLHF.

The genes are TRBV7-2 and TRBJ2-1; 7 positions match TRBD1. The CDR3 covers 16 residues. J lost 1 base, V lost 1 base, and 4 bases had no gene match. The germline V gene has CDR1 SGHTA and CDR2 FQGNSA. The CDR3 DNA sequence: TGTGCCAGCAGCTTAGACAGGGGCGCGTCCTACAATGAGCAGTTCTTC. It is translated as CASSLDRGASYNEQFF. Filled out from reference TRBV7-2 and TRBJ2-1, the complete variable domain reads GAGVSQSPSNKVTEKGKDVELRCDPISGHTALYWYRQSLGQGLEFLIYFQGNSAPDKSGLPSDRFSAERTGGSVSTLTIQRTQQEDSAVYLCASSLDRGASYNEQFFGPGTRLTVL.

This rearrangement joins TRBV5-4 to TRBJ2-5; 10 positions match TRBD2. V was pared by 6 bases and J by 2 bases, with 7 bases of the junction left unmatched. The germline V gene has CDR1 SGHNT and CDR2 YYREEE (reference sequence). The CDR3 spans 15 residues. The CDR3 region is CASTRTSGVQETQYF. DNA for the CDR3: TGTGCCAGCACTCGGACTAGCGGCGTTCAAGAGACCCAGTACTTC.

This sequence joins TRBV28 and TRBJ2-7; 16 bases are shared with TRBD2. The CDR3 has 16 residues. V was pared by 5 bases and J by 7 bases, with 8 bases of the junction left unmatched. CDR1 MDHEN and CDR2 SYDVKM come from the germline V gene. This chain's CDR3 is CASSPGTSGRGREQYF. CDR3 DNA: TGTGCCAGCAGTCCCGGGACTAGCGGGAGGGGTAGGGAGCAGTACTTC.

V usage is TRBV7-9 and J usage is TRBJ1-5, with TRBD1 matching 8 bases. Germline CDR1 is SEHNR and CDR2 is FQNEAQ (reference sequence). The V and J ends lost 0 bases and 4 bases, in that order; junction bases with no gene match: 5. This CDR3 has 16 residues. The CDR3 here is CASSLATGEGNQPQHF. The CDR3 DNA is TGTGCCAGCAGCTTAGCGACAGGGGAGGGGAATCAGCCCCAGCATTTT.

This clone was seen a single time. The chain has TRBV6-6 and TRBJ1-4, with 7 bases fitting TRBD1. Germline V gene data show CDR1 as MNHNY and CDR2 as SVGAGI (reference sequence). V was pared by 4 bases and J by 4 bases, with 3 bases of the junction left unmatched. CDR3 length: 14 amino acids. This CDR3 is CASSLGQINEKLFF. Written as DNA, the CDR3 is TGTGCCAGCAGTTTGGGACAGATTAATGAAAAACTGTTTTTT.

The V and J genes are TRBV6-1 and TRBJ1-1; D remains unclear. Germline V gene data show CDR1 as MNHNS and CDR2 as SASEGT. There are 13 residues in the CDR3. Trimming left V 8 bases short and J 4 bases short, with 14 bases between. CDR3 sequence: CASRIEVGTEAFF. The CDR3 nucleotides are TGTGCCAGCCGAATAGAGGTAGGCACTGAAGCTTTCTTT.

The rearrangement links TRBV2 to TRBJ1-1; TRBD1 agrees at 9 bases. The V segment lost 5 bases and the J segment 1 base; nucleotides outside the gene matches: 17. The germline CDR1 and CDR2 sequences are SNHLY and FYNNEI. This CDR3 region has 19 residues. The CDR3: CASSPRQGVGVRGNTEAFF. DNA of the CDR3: TGTGCCAGCAGTCCGAGACAGGGGGTCGGGGTACGGGGGAACACTGAAGCTTTCTTT.